The next 2 T cell receptor beta chains were all read from a single sample in a study of post-analysis software for immune sequencing data. Notes on the study in general: TRBV5-6, TRBV5-1 and TRBV20-1 were among a few TRBV segments more frequent in patients than controls.

Built from TCR beta cDNA, the libraries had unique molecular identifiers in them. TCRdb re-analysed the PCR reads in MiXCR, keeping a single row per CDR3 protein. Of roughly 580,000 distinct CDR3 sequences listed, about 40% were seen once; the top ten hold 1.5% to 2%. These receptors have no identified antigens. The sample taken for sequencing was blood. These receptors all stem from a girl aged 10 to 17 with multiple sclerosis.

The sample holds a few counts of this clonotype. This sequence joins TRBV12-3 or TRBV12-4 and TRBJ1-1; 7 bases fit TRBD1. Trimming cost V 4 bases and J 3 bases; bases outside gene matches: 8. The CDR3 totals 15 residues. The DNA of the CDR3 is TGTGCCAGCAGTTCCCAGACAGGGTGGGACACTGAAGCTTTCTTT. Protein sequence: CASSSQTGWDTEAFF.

The rearrangement joins TRBV19 to TRBJ2-7, with 7 bases lining up with TRBD2. With V trimmed by 4 bases and J by 1 base, 7 bases remained unmatched. The CDR3 is 15 residues long. Germline V lookup: CDR1 LNHDA, CDR2 SQIVND (reference sequence). CDR3 sequence (DNA): TGTGCCAGTAGTACTCCAGCGGGAACTTCCTACGAGCAGTACTTC. Translation gives CASSTPAGTSYEQYF.